This TCR beta chain was found in a study of technical replicates of blood from a handful of donors. The repertoire was sequenced with immunoSEQ multiplex PCR; TCRdb's copy has only in-frame clones and lacks some. In the table there are 70,000 or so clones, over 95% of which are singletons. This CDR3 has 12 residues. CDR1 and CDR2 from the germline V gene are SGHRS and YFSETQ. Between the trimmed V and J ends, which lost 1 base and 6 bases, there was a span of 6 bases. The sequence was collected from a human donor in good health. Sequenced input: T cells isolated from PBMCs. The rearrangement links TRBV5-1 to TRBJ2-3, with D unclear. CDR3 nucleotides: TGCGCCAGCAGCTTGTCCAGGGATACGCAGTATTTT. It is translated as CASSLSRDTQYF.